This T cell receptor (beta chain) was captured by sequencing in a study of shared clonotypes between healthy human individuals. Method: immunoSEQ multiplex PCR; TCRdb's copy keeps in-frame clones and lacks some. The repertoire holds over 1.4 million clones, with more than 95% as singletons. Germline CDR1 reads MGHRA; CDR2 reads YSYEKL. V was clipped by 0 bases and J by 4 bases; unmatched bases: 2. The CDR3 has 14 amino acids. The chain carries TRBV4-1 and TRBJ1-2; 7 bases line up with TRBD1. Material for sequencing was naive CD4+ T cells sorted from blood. The subset is: CD45RA+ positively selected. The receptor comes from a man aged 25-45 years in good health. The DNA for the CDR3 is TGCGCCAGCAGCCAAGAGACAGGGCCCTATGGCTACACCTTC. Protein: CASSQETGPYGYTF.